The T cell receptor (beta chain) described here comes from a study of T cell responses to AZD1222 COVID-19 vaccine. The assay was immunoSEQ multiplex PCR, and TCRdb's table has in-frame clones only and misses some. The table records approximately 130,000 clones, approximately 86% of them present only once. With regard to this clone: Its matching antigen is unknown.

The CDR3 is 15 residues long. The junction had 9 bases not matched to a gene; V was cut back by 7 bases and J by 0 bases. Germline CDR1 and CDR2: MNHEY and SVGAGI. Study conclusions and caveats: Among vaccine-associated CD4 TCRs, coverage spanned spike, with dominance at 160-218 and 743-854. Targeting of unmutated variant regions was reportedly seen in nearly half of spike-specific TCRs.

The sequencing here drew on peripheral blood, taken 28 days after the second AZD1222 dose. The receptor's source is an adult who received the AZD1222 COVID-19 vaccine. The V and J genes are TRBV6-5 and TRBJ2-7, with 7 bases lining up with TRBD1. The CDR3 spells CASTLGGPTSYEQYF. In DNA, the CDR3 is TGTGCCAGCACCCTAGGGGGCCCCACCTCCTACGAGCAGTACTTC.